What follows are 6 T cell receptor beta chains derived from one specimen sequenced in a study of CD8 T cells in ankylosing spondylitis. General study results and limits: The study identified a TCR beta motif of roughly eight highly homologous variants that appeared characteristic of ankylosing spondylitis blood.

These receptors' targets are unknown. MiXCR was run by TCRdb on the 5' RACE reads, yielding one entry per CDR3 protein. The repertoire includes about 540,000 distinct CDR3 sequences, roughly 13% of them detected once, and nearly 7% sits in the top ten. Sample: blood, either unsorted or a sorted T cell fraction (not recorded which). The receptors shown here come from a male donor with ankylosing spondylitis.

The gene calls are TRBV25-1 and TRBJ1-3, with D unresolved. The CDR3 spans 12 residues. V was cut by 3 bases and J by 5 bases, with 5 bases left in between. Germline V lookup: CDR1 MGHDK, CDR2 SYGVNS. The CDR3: CASSDTRNTIYF. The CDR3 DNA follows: TGTGCCAGCAGTGACACCCGAAACACCATATATTTT.

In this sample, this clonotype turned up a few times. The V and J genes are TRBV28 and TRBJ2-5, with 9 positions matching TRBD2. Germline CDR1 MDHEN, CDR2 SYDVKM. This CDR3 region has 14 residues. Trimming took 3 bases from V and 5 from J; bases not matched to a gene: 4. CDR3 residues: CASSFSGSLETQYF. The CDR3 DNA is TGTGCCAGCAGTTTTAGCGGGAGTCTGGAGACCCAGTACTTC.

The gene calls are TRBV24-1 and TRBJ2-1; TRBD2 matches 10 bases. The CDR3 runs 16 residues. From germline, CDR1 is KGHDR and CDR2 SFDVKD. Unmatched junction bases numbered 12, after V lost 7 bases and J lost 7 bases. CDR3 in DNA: TGTGCCACCAGGGGTCTAGCGGGAGACATTTGTAATGAGCAGTTCTTC. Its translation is CATRGLAGDICNEQFF.

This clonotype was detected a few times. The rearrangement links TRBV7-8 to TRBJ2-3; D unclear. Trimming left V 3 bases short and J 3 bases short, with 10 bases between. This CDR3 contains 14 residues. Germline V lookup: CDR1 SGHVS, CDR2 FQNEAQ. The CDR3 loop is CASSFAPLTDTQYF. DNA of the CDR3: TGTGCCAGCAGCTTCGCCCCCTTAACAGATACGCAGTATTTT.

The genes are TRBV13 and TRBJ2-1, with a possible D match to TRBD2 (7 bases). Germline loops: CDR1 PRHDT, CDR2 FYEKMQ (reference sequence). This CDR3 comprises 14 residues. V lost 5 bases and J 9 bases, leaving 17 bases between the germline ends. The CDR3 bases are TGTGCCAGCAGCCCGGGGGGCGGGAGAGCTGAGCAGTTCTTC. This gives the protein CASSPGGGRAEQFF.

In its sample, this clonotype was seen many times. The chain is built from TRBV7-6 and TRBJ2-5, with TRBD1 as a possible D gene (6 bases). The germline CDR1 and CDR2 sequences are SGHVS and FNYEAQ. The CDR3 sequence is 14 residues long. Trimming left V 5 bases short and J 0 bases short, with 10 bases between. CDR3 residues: CASSPGVYQETQYF. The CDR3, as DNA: TGTGCCAGCAGCCCAGGGGTGTACCAAGAGACCCAGTACTTC.